What follows is one T cell receptor beta chain and its context. The specificity of this receptor is unknown. Nothing much larger sits one base from this clone, and base qualities are not available. The data stem from a study of T cell responses to AZD1222 COVID-19 vaccine (dated by TCRdb to 2020 to 2023). At the level of the whole study: A total of 230 to 250 trial participants underwent TCR sequencing, of whom roughly 210 received two doses of AZD1222 and about 26 received two doses of the MenACWY control vaccine. Trial participants were enrolled into age subgroups of 18-55, 56-69 and 70-plus years, which contained about 150, 28 and 57 TCR-sequenced participants, respectively. What the work shows at the level of the full study, not this receptor alone: The vaccine-associated CD4 TCRs covered the entire spike protein, and the dominant responses fell in regions 160-218 and 743-854. After two AZD1222 doses, spike-specific TCR breadth and depth were significantly higher than at day 0 and than in MenACWY recipients. In the small 56-69-year group, the increase in depth fell short of significance, most likely because of low power. Most participants were white British and females outnumbered males, and the authors suggested that clonal diversity may have been underestimated. Conclusions about previously exposed vaccinees are limited, since just five or six AZD1222 recipients were seropositive for SARS-CoV-2 at baseline. Epitopes outside the regions mutated in the B.1.351 and B.1.1.7 variants were reportedly recognized by nearly half of the unique spike-specific TCRs. Because no day 14 peak-response samples were available, the repertoires could be characterized only after the peak T cell response.

The CDR3 regions of human TCRbeta chains were analyzed by immunosequencing. In the source study's methods: Repertoire TCRs were checked for matches against a reference library of SARS-CoV-2-specific TCRs that had been generated using the MIRA antigen-specificity platform. Breadth was defined as the fraction of unique TCRs that were SARS-CoV-2-associated, and depth was defined as the fraction of total T cells that were SARS-CoV-2-associated. Using the MIRA data, every spike-specific TCR was mapped to the spike region that the TCR reacted to and assigned to either a CD4 or a CD8 class. Log10-transformed breadth and depth values were compared by one-way ANOVA with Sidak's multiple comparisons tests. In its TCRdb copy, this immuneACCESS table keeps in-frame sequences only and misses some clones. Where compared with another copy, unresolved V genes explain less than half of these, and the others have no known cause. The V and J calls and the clone size are those of that table, but D and trimming were determined from the DNA. Here the sample has 80,000 to 100,000 clones; under 90% occur a single time. The ten largest clones capture 2.5% to 3% of the sample.

The time point tag for this specimen amounts to: baseline before first vaccination. In light of the paper, this sample's treatment or condition label describes: meningococcal conjugate vaccine given as trial control. Vaccinee samples came from UK trials COV001 and COV002, including a single-blind randomized controlled phase 2/3 trial of AZD1222 (ChAdOx1 nCoV-19) in healthy adults. For TCRbeta chain sequencing, PBMC samples were collected from trial participants at day 0 and at day 28 after the second dose. The germline V gene provides CDR1 MNHEY and CDR2 SVGAGI. The CDR3 numbers 15 residues from cysteine through phenylalanine. The entry retains the CDR3 DNA only, 45 bases that are in frame from base 1. Trimming takes 2 bases from V and 0 bases from J, and the germline ends sit 11 bases apart.

The chain was built from TRBV6-5 and TRBJ2-7; TRBD2 is possibly the D segment (6 matching bases). This specimen was peripheral blood, taken on day 0 of MenACWY control vaccination. This sequence was found in an adult in good health. CDR3 region: CASSYGGVGSYEQYF. The nucleotides are TGTGCCAGCAGTTACGGAGGGGTCGGCTCCTACGAGCAGTACTTC.